This T cell receptor beta chain is from a study of blood T cell repertoires in COVID-19. Looking at the study overall: PBMCs, B-cell-depleted T cells, or T cells were the source of the cDNA or gDNA that made up the material.

In the study's own analysis: Reference gene primer amplification in the assay estimated nucleated cell counts. TCRdb's table, derived via immunoSEQ multiplex PCR, lists solely in-frame clones and lacks some. V and J calls and clone size follow that table, whereas D and trimming were derived from the DNA. The sample shows about 140,000 clones, approximately 88% of them seen only once. The CDR3 has 14 residues. Germline CDR1 reads KGHSH; CDR2 reads LQKENI. Trimming cost V 3 bases and J 3 bases, with 9 bases left between them. With regard to this clone: This same CDR3 is encoded by further DNA sequences in the sample.

Source material: peripheral blood. The sequence was collected from a man aged 60 to 75 with active or convalescent COVID-19. This chain joins TRBV18 and TRBJ1-5, with a weak D call TRBD1 (6 bases). CDR3 sequence (DNA): TGTGCCAGCTCACCTGGACAGACCAATCAGCCCCAGCATTTT. Protein sequence: CASSPGQTNQPQHF. Together with reference TRBV18 and TRBJ1-5, the CDR3 gives the full variable domain: NAGVMQNPRHLVRRRGQEARLRCSPMKGHSHVYWYRQLPEEGLKFMVYLQKENIIDESGMPKERFSAEFPKEGPSILRIQQVVRGDSAAYFCASSPGQTNQPQHFGDGTRLSIL.